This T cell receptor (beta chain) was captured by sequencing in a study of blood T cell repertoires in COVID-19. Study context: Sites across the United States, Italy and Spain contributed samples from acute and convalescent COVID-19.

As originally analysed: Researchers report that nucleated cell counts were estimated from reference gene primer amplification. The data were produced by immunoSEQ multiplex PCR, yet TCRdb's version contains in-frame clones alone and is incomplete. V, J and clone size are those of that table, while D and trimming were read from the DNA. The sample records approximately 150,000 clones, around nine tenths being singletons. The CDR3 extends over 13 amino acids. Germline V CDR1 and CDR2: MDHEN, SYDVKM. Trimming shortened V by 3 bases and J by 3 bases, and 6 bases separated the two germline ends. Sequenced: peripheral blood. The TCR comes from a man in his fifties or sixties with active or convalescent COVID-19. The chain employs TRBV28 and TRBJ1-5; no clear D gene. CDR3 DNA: TGTGCCAGCAGTTTCAGGCTCAATCAGCCCCAGCATTTT. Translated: CASSFRLNQPQHF.